The text below deals with one T cell receptor beta chain. Antigen: not known. The data derive from a study of T cell responses to AZD1222 COVID-19 vaccine. Broader study findings: Nearly half of spike-specific TCRs reportedly target unmutated variant regions.

Between the trimmed V and J ends, which lost 4 bases and 6 bases, there was a span of 12 bases. The CDR3 totals 13 residues. Germline V gene data show CDR1 as LGHDT and CDR2 as YNNKEL (reference sequence). Sequenced by immunoSEQ multiplex PCR; TCRdb stores in-frame clones only, minus some. Among tens of thousands of clones listed, around 90% were seen once. The specimen comprised peripheral blood, sampled 28 days after the second AZD1222 dose. The chain is built from TRBV3-1 (or the pseudogene TRBV3-2) and TRBJ1-2; D ambiguous. The TCR was taken from an adult who received the AZD1222 COVID-19 vaccine. CDR3 nucleotides: TGTGCCAGCAGCCTTGACGGAATCAATGGCTACACCTTC. This translates into CASSLDGINGYTF.